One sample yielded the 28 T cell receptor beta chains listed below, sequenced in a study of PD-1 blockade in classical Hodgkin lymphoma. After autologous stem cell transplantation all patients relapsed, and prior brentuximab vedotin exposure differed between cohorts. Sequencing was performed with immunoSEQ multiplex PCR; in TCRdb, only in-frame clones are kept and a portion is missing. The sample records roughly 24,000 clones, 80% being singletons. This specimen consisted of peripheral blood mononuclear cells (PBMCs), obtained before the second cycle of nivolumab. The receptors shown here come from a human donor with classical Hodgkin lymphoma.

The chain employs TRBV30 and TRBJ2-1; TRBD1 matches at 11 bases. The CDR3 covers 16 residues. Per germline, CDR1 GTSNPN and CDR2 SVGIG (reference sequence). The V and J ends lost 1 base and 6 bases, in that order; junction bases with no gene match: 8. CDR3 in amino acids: CAWSALRDRGVNEQFF. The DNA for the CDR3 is TGTGCCTGGAGTGCCCTCCGGGACAGGGGGGTCAATGAGCAGTTCTTC.

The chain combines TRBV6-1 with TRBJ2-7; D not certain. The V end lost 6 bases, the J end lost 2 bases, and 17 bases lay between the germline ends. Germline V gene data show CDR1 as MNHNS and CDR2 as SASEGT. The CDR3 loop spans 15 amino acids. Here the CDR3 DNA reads TGTGCCAGCAGCCCCTCCTGGTTAGAGCCCTACGAGCAGTACTTC. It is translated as CASSPSWLEPYEQYF.

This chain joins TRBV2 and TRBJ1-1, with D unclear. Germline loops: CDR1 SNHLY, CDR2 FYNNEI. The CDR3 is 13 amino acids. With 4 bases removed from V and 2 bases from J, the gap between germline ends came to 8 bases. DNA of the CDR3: TGTGCCAGCAGTGGAGAGAGAAACACTGAAGCTTTCTTT. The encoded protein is CASSGERNTEAFF.

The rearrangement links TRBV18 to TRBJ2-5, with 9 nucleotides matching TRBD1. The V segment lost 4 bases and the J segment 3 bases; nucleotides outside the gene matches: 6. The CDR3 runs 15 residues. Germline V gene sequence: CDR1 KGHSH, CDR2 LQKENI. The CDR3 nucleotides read TGTGCCAGCTCACTCGGGACAGGGAAGAAAGAGACCCAGTACTTC. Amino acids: CASSLGTGKKETQYF.

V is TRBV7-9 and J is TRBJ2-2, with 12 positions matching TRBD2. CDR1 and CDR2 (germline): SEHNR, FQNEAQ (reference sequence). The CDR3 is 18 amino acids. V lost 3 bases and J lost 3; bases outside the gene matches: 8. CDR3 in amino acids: CASSFRTSGIRHTGELFF. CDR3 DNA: TGTGCCAGCAGCTTTCGGACTAGCGGGATCCGGCACACCGGGGAGCTGTTTTTT.

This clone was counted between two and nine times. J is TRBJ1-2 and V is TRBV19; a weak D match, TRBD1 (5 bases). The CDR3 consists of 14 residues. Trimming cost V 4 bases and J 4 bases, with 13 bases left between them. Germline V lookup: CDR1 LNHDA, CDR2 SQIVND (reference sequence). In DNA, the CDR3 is TGTGCCAGTAGTAGGGACGCCGAGGGCTATGGCTACACCTTC. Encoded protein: CASSRDAEGYGYTF.

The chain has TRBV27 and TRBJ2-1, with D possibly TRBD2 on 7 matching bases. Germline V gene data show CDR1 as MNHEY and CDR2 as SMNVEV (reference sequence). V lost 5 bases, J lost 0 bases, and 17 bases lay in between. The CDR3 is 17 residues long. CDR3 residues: CASSEGGGPSSYNEQFF. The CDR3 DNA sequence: TGTGCCAGCAGTGAAGGGGGGGGCCCTAGCTCCTACAATGAGCAGTTCTTC.

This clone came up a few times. The CDR3 is CASSIDYDSYNEQFF. The CDR3 nucleotides read TGTGCCAGTAGTATAGATTACGACAGTTACAATGAGCAGTTCTTC. This chain links TRBV19 with TRBJ2-1, with D possibly being TRBD1 (5 bases). Deletions cut 0 bases from V and 4 bases from J, with 10 bases between. This CDR3 is 15 amino acids long. Germline V gene data show CDR1 as LNHDA and CDR2 as SQIVND (reference sequence).

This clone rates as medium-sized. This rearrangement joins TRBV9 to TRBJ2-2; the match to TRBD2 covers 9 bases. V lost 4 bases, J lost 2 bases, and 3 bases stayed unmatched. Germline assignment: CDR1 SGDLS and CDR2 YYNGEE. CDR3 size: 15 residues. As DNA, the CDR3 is TGTGCCAGCAGCCTTAGCGGGGGAAACACCGGGGAGCTGTTTTTT. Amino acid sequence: CASSLSGGNTGELFF.

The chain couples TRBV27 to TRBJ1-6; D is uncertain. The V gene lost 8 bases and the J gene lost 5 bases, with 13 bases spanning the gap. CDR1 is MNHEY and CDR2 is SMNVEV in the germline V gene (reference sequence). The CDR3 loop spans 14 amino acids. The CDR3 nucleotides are TGTGCCAGCCGACCCGCAGCCGATAATTCACCCCTCCACTTT. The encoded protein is CASRPAADNSPLHF.

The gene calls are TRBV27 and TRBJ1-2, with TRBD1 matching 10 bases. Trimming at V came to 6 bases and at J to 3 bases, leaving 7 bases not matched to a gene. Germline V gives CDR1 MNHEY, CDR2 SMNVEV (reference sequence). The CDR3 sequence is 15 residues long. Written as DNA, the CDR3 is TGTGCCAGCAGGAGGGGGGGACAGGGGTACTATGGCTACACCTTC. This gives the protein CASRRGGQGYYGYTF.

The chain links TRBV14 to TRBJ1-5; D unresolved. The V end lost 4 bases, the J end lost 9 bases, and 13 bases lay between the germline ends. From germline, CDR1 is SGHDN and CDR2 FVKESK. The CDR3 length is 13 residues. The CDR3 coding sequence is TGTGCCAGCAGCCCCACACTAGCAGGGCCCCAGCATTTT. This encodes CASSPTLAGPQHF.

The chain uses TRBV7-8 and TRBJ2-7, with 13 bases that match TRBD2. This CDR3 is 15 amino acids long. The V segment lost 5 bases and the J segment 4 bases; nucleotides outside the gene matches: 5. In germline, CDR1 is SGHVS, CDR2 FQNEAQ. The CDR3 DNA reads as TGTGCCAGCAGCGTGACTAGCGGGAGGAGGTACGAGCAGTACTTC. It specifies CASSVTSGRRYEQYF.

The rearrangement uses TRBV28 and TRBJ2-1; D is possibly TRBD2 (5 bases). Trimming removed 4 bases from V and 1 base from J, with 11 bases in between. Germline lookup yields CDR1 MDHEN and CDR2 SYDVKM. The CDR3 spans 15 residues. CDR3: CASSSVAYSYNEQFF. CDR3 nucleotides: TGTGCCAGCAGTTCCGTAGCGTATTCCTACAATGAGCAGTTCTTC.

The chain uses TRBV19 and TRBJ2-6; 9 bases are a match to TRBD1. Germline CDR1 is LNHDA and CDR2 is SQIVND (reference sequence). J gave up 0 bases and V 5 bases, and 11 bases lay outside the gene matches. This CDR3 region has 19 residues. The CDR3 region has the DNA TGTGCCAGTAGTCGAGGGGCGGGACAGGGCTTCTCTGGGGCCAACGTCCTGACTTTC. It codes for CASSRGAGQGFSGANVLTF.

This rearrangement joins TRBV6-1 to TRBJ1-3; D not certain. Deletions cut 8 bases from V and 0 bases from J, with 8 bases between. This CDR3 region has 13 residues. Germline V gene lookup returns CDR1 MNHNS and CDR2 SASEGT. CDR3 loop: CASCARSGNTIYF. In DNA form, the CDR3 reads TGTGCCAGCTGCGCTCGCTCTGGAAACACCATATATTTT.

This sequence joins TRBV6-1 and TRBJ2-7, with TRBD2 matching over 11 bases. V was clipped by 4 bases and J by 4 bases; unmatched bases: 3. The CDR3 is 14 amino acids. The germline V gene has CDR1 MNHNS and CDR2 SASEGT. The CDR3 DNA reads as TGTGCCAGCAGTGTACTAGCGGGAGCTTACGAGCAGTACTTC. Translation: CASSVLAGAYEQYF.

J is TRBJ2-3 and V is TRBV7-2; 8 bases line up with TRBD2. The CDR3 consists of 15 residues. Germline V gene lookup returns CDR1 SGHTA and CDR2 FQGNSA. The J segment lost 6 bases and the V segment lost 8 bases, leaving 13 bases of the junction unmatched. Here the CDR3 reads CASSLAGTDVDTQYF. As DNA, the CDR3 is TGTGCCAGCTCCTTAGCGGGAACCGACGTCGATACGCAGTATTTT.

This CDR3 reads CASSYSSGHYYNEQFF. The CDR3 DNA follows: TGTGCCAGCAGTTACTCCTCAGGACACTACTACAATGAGCAGTTCTTC. This sequence joins TRBV6-6 and TRBJ2-1, with TRBD1 as a possible D gene (5 bases). The CDR3 sequence is 16 residues long. V was shortened by 0 bases and J by 3 bases, with 12 bases between the two germline ends. CDR1 is MNHNY, CDR2 SVGAGI, per germline (reference sequence).

The CDR3 nucleotides read TGTGCCAGCAGCCAACAAGCGGGGGTCACAGATACGCAGTATTTT. It codes for CASSQQAGVTDTQYF. V gene TRBV4-2 combines with J gene TRBJ2-3; TRBD2 matches at 8 bases. The CDR3 runs 15 residues. Germline lookup yields CDR1 LGHNA and CDR2 YNFKEQ. V was pared by 2 bases and J by 2 bases, with 3 bases of the junction left unmatched.

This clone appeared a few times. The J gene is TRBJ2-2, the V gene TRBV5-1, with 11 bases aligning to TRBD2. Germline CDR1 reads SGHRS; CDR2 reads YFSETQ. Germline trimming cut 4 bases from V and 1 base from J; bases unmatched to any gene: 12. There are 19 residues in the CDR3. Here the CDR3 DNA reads TGCGCCAGCAGCCCGAGATTAGGGACTAGCGGCATGAACACCGGGGAGCTGTTTTTT. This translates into CASSPRLGTSGMNTGELFF.

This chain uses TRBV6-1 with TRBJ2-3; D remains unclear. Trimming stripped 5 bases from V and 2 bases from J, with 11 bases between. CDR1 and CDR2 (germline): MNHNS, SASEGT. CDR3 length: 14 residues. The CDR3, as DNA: TGTGCCAGCAGTATCCACCTCTTCACAGATACGCAGTATTTT. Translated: CASSIHLFTDTQYF.

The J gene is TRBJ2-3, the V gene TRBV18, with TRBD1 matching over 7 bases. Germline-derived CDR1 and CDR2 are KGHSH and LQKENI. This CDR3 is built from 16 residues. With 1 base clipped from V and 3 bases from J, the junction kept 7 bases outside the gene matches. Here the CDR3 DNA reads TGTGCCAGCTCACCACGATCCGTACAGGGGACAGATACGCAGTATTTT. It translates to CASSPRSVQGTDTQYF.

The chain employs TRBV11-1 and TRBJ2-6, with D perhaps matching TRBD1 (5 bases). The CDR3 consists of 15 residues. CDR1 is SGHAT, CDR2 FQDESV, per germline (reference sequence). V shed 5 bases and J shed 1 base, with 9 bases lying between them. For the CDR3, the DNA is TGTGCCAGCAGCCTAACAGGATCTGGGGCCAACGTCCTGACTTTC. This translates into CASSLTGSGANVLTF.

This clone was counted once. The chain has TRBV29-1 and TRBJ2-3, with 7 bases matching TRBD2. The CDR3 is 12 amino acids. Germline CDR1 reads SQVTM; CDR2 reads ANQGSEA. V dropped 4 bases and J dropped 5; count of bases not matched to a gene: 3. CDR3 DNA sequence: TGCAGCGTTGGCCCGGGGGGAGATACGCAGTATTTT. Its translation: CSVGPGGDTQYF.

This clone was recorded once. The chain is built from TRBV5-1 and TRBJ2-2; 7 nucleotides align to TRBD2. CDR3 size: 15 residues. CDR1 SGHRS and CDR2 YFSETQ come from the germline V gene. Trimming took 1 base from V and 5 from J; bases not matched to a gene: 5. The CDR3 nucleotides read TGCGCCAGCAGCTTGTCGGCGGGGGAAACCGGGGAGCTGTTTTTT. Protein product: CASSLSAGETGELFF.

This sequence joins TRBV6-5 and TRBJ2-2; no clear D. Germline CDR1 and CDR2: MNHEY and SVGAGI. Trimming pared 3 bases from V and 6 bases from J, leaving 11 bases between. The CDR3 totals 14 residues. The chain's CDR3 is CASSYVKASGELFF. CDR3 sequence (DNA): TGTGCCAGCAGTTATGTTAAGGCATCCGGGGAGCTGTTTTTT.

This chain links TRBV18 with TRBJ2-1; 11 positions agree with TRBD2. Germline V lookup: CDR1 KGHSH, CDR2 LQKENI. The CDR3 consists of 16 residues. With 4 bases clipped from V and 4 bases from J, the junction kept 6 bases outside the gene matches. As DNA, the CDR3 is TGTGCCAGCTCACTTGATCTAGCGGGAGGTTACAATGAGCAGTTCTTC. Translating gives CASSLDLAGGYNEQFF.